These T cell receptor beta chains were read from a single sample in a study of T cell responses to AZD1222 COVID-19 vaccine. Profiled with immunoSEQ multiplex PCR; TCRdb holds only in-frame clones, not every one. Of some 200,000 clones in the sample, approximately 93% were seen once. This material consisted of peripheral blood, taken 28 days after the second AZD1222 dose. These receptors were collected from an adult who received the AZD1222 COVID-19 vaccine. CDR3s include the opening cysteine and the closing phenylalanine or tryptophan. A D gene is named only where the DNA matches it firmly. Expanded clones are given a class, and other clones once, few, many or no size at all.

NA,TRBV28,14,TRBJ1-5,NA,CASTGTFSNQPQHF,TGTGCCAGTACAGGTACTTTTAGCAATCAGCCCCAGCATTTT
NA,TRBV6-5,15,TRBJ2-7,NA,CASSYVGLSSYEQYF,TGTGCCAGCAGTTACGTCGGCCTAAGCTCCTACGAGCAGTACTTC
NA,TRBV30,14,TRBJ1-2,TRBD1,CAWRTGGADYGYTF,TGTGCCTGGAGGACAGGGGGCGCGGACTATGGCTACACCTTC
NA,TRBV11-2,15,TRBJ1-1,NA,CASSLDPYGYTEAFF,TGTGCCAGCAGCTTAGACCCTTACGGATACACTGAAGCTTTCTTT
NA,TRBV5-4,13,TRBJ1-6,NA,CASSLLRDSPLHF,TGTGCCAGCAGCTTGTTAAGGGATTCACCCCTCCACTTT
NA,TRBV7-2,15,TRBJ2-1,NA,CASSPRASAYNEQFF,TGTGCCAGCAGCCCCCGGGCTAGCGCCTACAATGAGCAGTTCTTC
NA,TRBV7-9,12,TRBJ1-1,NA,CASSLARVEAFF,TGTGCCAGCAGCTTAGCCAGGGTTGAAGCTTTCTTT
NA,TRBV6-6,14,TRBJ1-5,NA,CASSWDGSNQPQHF,TGTGCCAGCAGTTGGGACGGTAGCAATCAGCCCCAGCATTTT
NA,TRBV5-1,15,TRBJ2-1,NA,CASSLAALEFNEQFF,TGCGCCAGCAGCTTGGCCGCTCTAGAGTTCAATGAGCAGTTCTTC
NA,TRBV7-9,14,TRBJ1-1,NA,CASSPRAGNTEAFF,TGTGCCAGCAGCCCACGGGCCGGGAACACTGAAGCTTTCTTT
NA,TRBV5-1,15,TRBJ1-5,NA,CASSLQPDSNQPQHF,TGCGCCAGCAGCTTGCAGCCAGATAGCAATCAGCCCCAGCATTTT
NA,TRBV10-3,11,TRBJ1-1,NA,CAIRQNTEAFF,TGTGCCATCAGACAGAACACTGAAGCTTTCTTT
NA,TRBV24-1,16,TRBJ2-1,TRBD2,CATSDSGLAGGNEQFF,TGTGCCACCAGTGATTCGGGACTAGCGGGAGGCAATGAGCAGTTCTTC
NA,TRBV6-1,14,TRBJ2-7,TRBD1,CASSEMTGADEQYF,TGTGCCAGCAGTGAAATGACAGGGGCTGACGAGCAGTACTTC
NA,TRBV2,15,TRBJ2-7,NA,CASTREPLATYEQYF,TGTGCCAGCACCAGGGAGCCACTAGCAACCTACGAGCAGTACTTC
NA,TRBV7-9,15,TRBJ1-2,NA,CASSYYHSSNYGYTF,TGTGCCAGCAGCTATTATCACAGCAGTAACTATGGCTACACCTTC
NA,TRBV12-2,17,TRBJ1-5,NA,CASRQGQGARCNQPQHF,TGTGCAAGTCGCCAAGGACAGGGGGCGCGTTGCAATCAGCCCCAGCATTTT
NA,TRBV7-2,15,TRBJ1-2,NA,CASSSQQVTIYGYTF,TGTGCCAGCAGCTCACAGCAGGTTACAATCTATGGCTACACCTTC
NA,TRBV6-5,15,TRBJ1-2,NA,CASSTTKGGSYGYTF,TGTGCCAGCAGCACAACCAAGGGGGGATCCTATGGCTACACCTTC
NA,TRBV6-5,14,TRBJ2-3,NA,CASQLGLATDTQYF,TGTGCCAGCCAACTAGGCCTAGCAACAGATACGCAGTATTTT
NA,TRBV19,13,TRBJ1-5,NA,CASSIAGYQPQHF,TGTGCCAGTAGTATAGCGGGGTATCAGCCCCAGCATTTT
NA,TRBV2,13,TRBJ1-2,TRBD1,CASSPGTAYGYTF,TGTGCCAGCAGCCCCGGGACAGCCTATGGCTACACCTTC
NA,TRBV27,14,TRBJ1-2,NA,CASSPLSASYGYTF,TGTGCCAGCAGTCCACTCTCAGCTTCCTATGGCTACACCTTC
NA,TRBV5-5,15,TRBJ2-7,TRBD1,CASSFNRGPSYEQYF,TGTGCCAGCAGCTTCAACAGGGGGCCGAGTTACGAGCAGTACTTC
once,TRBV2,15,TRBJ2-3,TRBD2,CASSAAGGVWGTQYF,TGTGCCAGCAGTGCAGCGGGAGGGGTCTGGGGTACGCAGTATTTT
NA,TRBV7-3,16,TRBJ2-3,TRBD2,CASSLGLAGGLDTQYF,TGTGCCAGCAGCCTAGGACTAGCGGGCGGGCTAGATACGCAGTATTTT
NA,TRBV11-2,18,TRBJ2-2,TRBD2,CASSSARGGRELSGELFF,TGTGCCAGCAGCTCAGCGCGGGGGGGGCGGGAGCTAAGCGGGGAGCTGTTTTTT
NA,TRBV29-1,19,TRBJ1-5,NA,CSVEDPRVSPRNSNQPQHF,TGCAGCGTTGAAGATCCCCGAGTTAGTCCCAGGAATAGCAATCAGCCCCAGCATTTT
NA,TRBV14,17,TRBJ1-1,NA,CASSQLSAERVSTEAFF,TGTGCCAGCAGCCAACTCTCAGCGGAGAGAGTAAGCACTGAAGCTTTCTTT
NA,TRBV10-3,15,TRBJ1-1,TRBD1,CAISGQGQGMTEAFF,TGTGCCATCAGTGGACAGGGACAGGGGATGACTGAAGCTTTCTTT
NA,TRBV2,14,TRBJ2-7,NA,CASRLAGLAHEQYF,TGTGCCAGCCGTTTGGCAGGTCTCGCCCACGAGCAGTACTTC
NA,TRBV4-3,16,TRBJ2-7,TRBD2,CASSPGGPQTSYEQYF,TGCGCCAGCAGCCCGGGAGGACCTCAGACCTCCTACGAGCAGTACTTC
NA,TRBV19,15,TRBJ2-5,TRBD1,CASSIAGTGTETQYF,TGTGCCAGTAGTATAGCCGGGACAGGGACCGAGACCCAGTACTTC